This TCR beta chain was recovered during a study of blood T cell repertoires in COVID-19. Trimming took 1 base from V and 7 from J, leaving 15 bases between them. CDR3 length: 15 residues. CDR1 SGHRS and CDR2 YFSETQ come from the germline V gene. Repertoires were generated with immunoSEQ multiplex PCR, while TCRdb's copy carries only in-frame clones and drops some. This table has about 170,000 clones, roughly 84% appearing once. The sequence derives from a woman in her 70s with COVID-19, enrolled during active disease. This chain links TRBV5-1 with TRBJ2-1; D may be TRBD2 (6 bases). The sample consisted of peripheral blood. The CDR3 bases are TGCGCCAGCAGCTTGACGGGAGTGGGGCGGAATGAGCAGTTCTTC. This translates into CASSLTGVGRNEQFF.